Below are 24 T cell receptor beta chains sequenced from a single sample in a study of blood T cell repertoires in COVID-19. Here immunoSEQ multiplex PCR was the method, and the copy in TCRdb shows in-frame clones only, minus some. The repertoire holds 200,000 to 250,000 clones, with 82% as singletons. Source material: peripheral blood. The receptors were sampled from a woman at least 80 years old with COVID-19, enrolled during active disease.

The chain has TRBV19 and TRBJ2-1; tentative D call: TRBD2 (5 bases). Looked up from germline, CDR1 is LNHDA and CDR2 is SQIVND (reference sequence). The CDR3 covers 14 residues. Between the trimmed V and J ends, which lost 4 bases and 5 bases, there was a span of 12 bases. The CDR3 nucleotides are TGTGCCAGTAGTAGAGAGGGCACGCACAATGAGCAGTTCTTC. Protein product: CASSREGTHNEQFF.

This chain connects TRBV5-6 to TRBJ2-7; 7 nucleotides agree with TRBD1. Germline CDR1 and CDR2: SGHDT and YYEEEE. V gave up 7 bases and J gave up 2 bases; unmatched junction bases: 9. The length of the CDR3 is 14 residues. The CDR3 nucleotides read TGTGCCAGCGTAGGACAGGAAGCCCCCTACGAGCAGTACTTC. It specifies CASVGQEAPYEQYF. The full variable domain, with the rest looked up from reference TRBV5-6 and TRBJ2-7, is DAGVTQSPTHLIKTRGQQVTLRCSPKSGHDTVSWYQQALGQGPQFIFQYYEEEERQRGNFPDRFSGHQFPNYSSELNVNALLLGDSALYLCASVGQEAPYEQYFGPGTRLTVT.

The chain is built from TRBV18 and TRBJ2-3; possibly TRBD1 for D (6 bases). Germline loops: CDR1 KGHSH, CDR2 LQKENI. Trimming removed 3 bases from V and 5 bases from J, with 18 bases in between. The CDR3 extends over 16 amino acids. The DNA of the CDR3 is TGTGCCAGCTCACCTAGACAGGCGGGTACACAAGATACGCAGTATTTT. It encodes CASSPRQAGTQDTQYF.

The chain is built from TRBV28 and TRBJ1-5; perhaps TRBD1 as D (6 bases). Trimming pared 6 bases from V and 3 bases from J, leaving 12 bases between. The CDR3 consists of 14 residues. The germline gives CDR1 MDHEN, CDR2 SYDVKM. CDR3: CASSPGQFNQPQHF. The CDR3, as DNA: TGTGCCAGCAGCCCTGGACAGTTCAATCAGCCCCAGCATTTT.

The chain couples TRBV3-1 (or the pseudogene TRBV3-2) to TRBJ1-2; the D gene is possibly TRBD1 (5 bases). The germline V gene has CDR1 LGHDT and CDR2 YNNKEL (reference sequence). Trimming pared 4 bases from V and 3 bases from J, leaving 12 bases between. This CDR3 is built from 14 residues. The CDR3 nucleotides are TGTGCCAGCAGCCTCGTCGGGGGAGACTATGGCTACACCTTC. It encodes CASSLVGGDYGYTF.

The chain uses TRBV29-1 and TRBJ1-2; D ambiguous. The CDR3 covers 11 residues. Per germline, CDR1 SQVTM and CDR2 ANQGSEA. The V and J ends lost 3 bases and 4 bases respectively, with 6 bases between them. In nucleotides, the CDR3 is TGCAGCGTTGAGAGGCGCTATGGCTACACCTTC. As protein: CSVERRYGYTF.

The chain employs TRBV6-5 and TRBJ1-1; TRBD1 agrees at 9 bases. The CDR3 has 16 amino acids. CDR1 is MNHEY and CDR2 is SVGAGI in the germline V gene. Trimming took 4 bases from V and 0 from J; bases not matched to a gene: 6. The CDR3 nucleotides read TGTGCCAGCAGTTTTCAGACAGGGGGGATGAACACTGAAGCTTTCTTT. This codes for CASSFQTGGMNTEAFF.

V is TRBV13 and J is TRBJ2-1; 8 bases are a match to TRBD1. Looked up from germline, CDR1 is PRHDT and CDR2 is FYEKMQ (reference sequence). CDR3 length: 15 amino acids. With V trimmed by 2 bases and J by 3 bases, 3 bases remained unmatched. Here the CDR3 DNA reads TGTGCCAGCAGCTTAATGGGACAGGTCTACAATGAGCAGTTCTTC. Translation: CASSLMGQVYNEQFF.

The chain joins TRBV3-1 (or the pseudogene TRBV3-2) to TRBJ2-7; TRBD1 matches 11 bases. The CDR3 is 17 residues long. The V and J ends lost 0 bases and 7 bases, in that order; junction bases with no gene match: 11. The germline V gene encodes CDR1 LGHDT and CDR2 YNNKEL (reference sequence). DNA of the CDR3: TGTGCCAGCAGCCAAGATGGTAGAAGGGACAGGGGGAAGGAGCAGTACTTC. It codes for CASSQDGRRDRGKEQYF.

Regarding this clone: The sample has other DNA sequences that encode this CDR3 too. The rearrangement uses TRBV10-3 and TRBJ1-5, with 7 bases that match TRBD1. The ends lost 9 bases at V and 4 bases at J; junction bases unmatched: 9. Germline loops: CDR1 ENHRY, CDR2 SYGVKD. The CDR3 has 14 amino acids. The CDR3 reads CAISGTESNQPQHF. The CDR3 nucleotides are TGTGCCATTTCAGGGACAGAAAGTAATCAGCCCCAGCATTTT.

The CDR3 sequence: CASSEGRYQPQHF. CDR3 nucleotide sequence: TGTGCCAGCAGTGAAGGGAGGTATCAGCCCCAGCATTTT. This chain links TRBV6-1 with TRBJ1-5; no definite D call. The CDR3 contains 13 residues. Germline CDR1 is MNHNS and CDR2 is SASEGT. The V end lost 1 base, the J end lost 5 bases, and 6 bases lay between the germline ends.

The V call is TRBV18, the J call TRBJ2-2; 11 bases are shared with TRBD1. Germline V gives CDR1 KGHSH, CDR2 LQKENI. CDR3 length: 17 amino acids. V lost 2 bases, J lost 4 bases, and 6 bases stayed unmatched. The DNA for the CDR3 is TGTGCCAGCTCACCAAGGACAGGGGGCTCGGGCACCGGGGAGCTGTTTTTT. It is translated as CASSPRTGGSGTGELFF. Using reference TRBV18 and TRBJ2-2 for the parts outside the CDR3, the full variable domain is NAGVMQNPRHLVRRRGQEARLRCSPMKGHSHVYWYRQLPEEGLKFMVYLQKENIIDESGMPKERFSAEFPKEGPSILRIQQVVRGDSAAYFCASSPRTGGSGTGELFFGEGSRLTVL.

The gene calls are TRBV6-2 or TRBV6-3 and TRBJ2-1; 9 nucleotides align to TRBD2. Germline V gives CDR1 MNHEY, CDR2 SVGEGT. This CDR3 has 16 amino acids. V lost 6 bases to trimming and J lost 9 bases; unmatched junction nucleotides: 15. The CDR3 DNA is TGTGCCAGCAGGTACCTAACTAGCGGGCGGATTGGTGAGCAGTTCTTC. Translation: CASRYLTSGRIGEQFF.

The V and J genes are TRBV6-6 and TRBJ1-2, with 9 positions matching TRBD1. In germline, CDR1 is MNHNY, CDR2 SVGAGI (reference sequence). V lost 4 bases and J lost 4; bases outside the gene matches: 10. This CDR3 has 16 residues. The CDR3 region is CASSSRQGDAFYGYTF. In DNA form, the CDR3 reads TGTGCCAGCAGTTCCCGACAGGGGGACGCGTTCTATGGCTACACCTTC.

The chain combines TRBV12-3 or TRBV12-4 with TRBJ1-1, with D possibly TRBD1 on 5 matching bases. Trimming took off 6 bases at V and 5 bases at J, with 13 bases between the two ends. CDR3 length: 13 amino acids. The CDR3 coding sequence is TGTGCCAGCAGCTCTCGGGGGAGGACTGAAGCTTTCTTT. Translated: CASSSRGRTEAFF.

The J gene is TRBJ2-2, the V gene TRBV1; the D call of TRBD2 is as the table states it, not checked on the DNA. TRBV1 is a pseudogene locus. The CDR3 is made up of 13 amino acids. This CDR3 is CTNGGGNTGELFF. CDR3 DNA sequence: TGCACCAACGGGGGGGGTAACACCGGGGAGCTGTTTTTT.

V gene TRBV18 combines with J gene TRBJ1-3; a weak D match, TRBD1 (5 bases). This CDR3 is built from 16 residues. V shed 3 bases and J shed 0 bases, with 12 bases lying between them. The germline gives CDR1 KGHSH, CDR2 LQKENI. CDR3 nucleotides: TGTGCCAGCTCACCTGTCGACAGTCACTCTGGAAACACCATATATTTT. It codes for CASSPVDSHSGNTIYF.

V gene TRBV27 combines with J gene TRBJ1-5; 10 bases agree with TRBD1. This CDR3 contains 17 residues. V shed 6 bases, J shed 4 bases, and the junction held 12 bases outside the gene matches. Germline CDR1 MNHEY, CDR2 SMNVEV (reference sequence). CDR3 sequence (DNA): TGTGCCAGCAGCCGCGGGACAGGGGTAGAAGGAAATCAGCCCCAGCATTTT. Its translation: CASSRGTGVEGNQPQHF.

This chain connects TRBV18 to TRBJ1-2, with D possibly being TRBD1 (5 bases). Between the trimmed V and J ends, which lost 0 bases and 2 bases, there was a span of 7 bases. Germline CDR1 reads KGHSH; CDR2 reads LQKENI. The CDR3 contains 14 residues. CDR3 DNA sequence: TGTGCCAGCTCACCACCGGGGGGGAACTATGGCTACACCTTC. It encodes CASSPPGGNYGYTF.

The rearrangement uses TRBV5-1 and TRBJ2-7; 9 bases fit TRBD2. The CDR3 covers 16 residues. J gave up 1 base and V 1 base, and 6 bases lay outside the gene matches. Germline V CDR1 and CDR2: SGHRS, YFSETQ. CDR3 sequence: CASSLTGAGGSYEQYF. DNA of the CDR3: TGCGCCAGCAGCTTGACGGGAGCGGGGGGTTCCTACGAGCAGTACTTC.

The chain recombines TRBV5-4 with TRBJ2-4, with D unresolved. The V gene lost 4 bases and the J gene lost 2 bases, with 13 bases spanning the gap. Germline loops: CDR1 SGHNT, CDR2 YYREEE (reference sequence). The CDR3 is 15 residues long. This chain's CDR3 is CASSTPVGSKNIQYF. CDR3 nucleotides: TGTGCCAGCAGCACGCCGGTGGGCTCCAAAAACATTCAGTACTTC.

This clone has more than one count but fewer than ten. DNA for the CDR3: TGCAGCGTACTCTTGGGACAGGGTATTTATGGCTACACCTTC. Residues: CSVLLGQGIYGYTF. The chain carries TRBV29-1 and TRBJ1-2; the match to TRBD1 covers 9 bases. The germline V gene encodes CDR1 SQVTM and CDR2 ANQGSEA. The CDR3 is 14 amino acids. After removal of 6 bases from V and 5 bases from J, the junction contained 10 bases not matched to a gene.

The chain links TRBV28 to TRBJ1-1; TRBD1 is a possible D gene (6 bases). V lost 6 bases to trimming and J lost 0 bases, with 11 bases between them. The CDR3 runs to 14 residues. The germline V gene has CDR1 MDHEN and CDR2 SYDVKM. CDR3 coding DNA: TGTGCCAGCAGGTGGACAGACATGAACACTGAAGCTTTCTTT. Translated: CASRWTDMNTEAFF. Combining the CDR3 with reference TRBV28 and TRBJ1-1 gives the whole variable domain DVKVTQSSRYLVKRTGEKVFLECVQDMDHENMFWYRQDPGLGLRLIYFSYDVKMKEKGDIPEGYSVSREKKERFSLILESASTNQTSMYLCASRWTDMNTEAFFGQGTRLTVV.

V usage is TRBV6-2 or TRBV6-3 and J usage is TRBJ1-2; D not certain. This CDR3 contains 13 residues. V was shortened by 2 bases and J by 2 bases, with 6 bases between the two germline ends. From germline, CDR1 is MNHEY and CDR2 SVGEGT. As DNA, the CDR3 is TGTGCCAGCAGTTACCAACAGAACTATGGCTACACCTTC. Translating it yields CASSYQQNYGYTF.